The T cell receptor (beta chain) described here comes from a study of technical replicates of blood from a few donors. The CDR3 sequence is 13 residues long. Trimming stripped 2 bases from V and 5 bases from J, with 10 bases between. Looked up from germline, CDR1 is MNHEY and CDR2 is SVGAGI. Produced via immunoSEQ multiplex PCR; TCRdb's table is partial and in-frame only. The table lists 45,000 to 55,000 clones, roughly 94% of them singletons. V is TRBV6-5 and J is TRBJ2-7; possible D gene TRBD1, 5 bases. The clonotype comes from a human donor in good health. The sequencing input was T cells isolated from PBMCs. DNA for the CDR3: TGTGCCAGCAGTTACGGGCAGGGCAACGAGCAGTACTTC. Translation: CASSYGQGNEQYF.